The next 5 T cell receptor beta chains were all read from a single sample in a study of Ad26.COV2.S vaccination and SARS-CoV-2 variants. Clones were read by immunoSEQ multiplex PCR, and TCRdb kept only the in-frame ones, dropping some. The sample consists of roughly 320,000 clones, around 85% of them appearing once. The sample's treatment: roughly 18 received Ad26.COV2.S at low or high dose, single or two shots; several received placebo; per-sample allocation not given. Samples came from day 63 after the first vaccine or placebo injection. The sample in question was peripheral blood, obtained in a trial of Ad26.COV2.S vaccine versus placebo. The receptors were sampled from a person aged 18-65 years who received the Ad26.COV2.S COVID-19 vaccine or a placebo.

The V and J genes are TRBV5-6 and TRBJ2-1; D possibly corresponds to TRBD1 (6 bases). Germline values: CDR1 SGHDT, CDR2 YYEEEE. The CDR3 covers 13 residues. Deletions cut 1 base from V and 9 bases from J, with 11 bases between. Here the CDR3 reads CASSLRRGSEQFF. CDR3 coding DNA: TGTGCCAGCAGCTTGCGCAGGGGCAGTGAGCAGTTCTTC.

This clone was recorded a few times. The DNA for the CDR3 is TGTGCCAGTAGTATCCAGGTAACGAACACTGAAGCTTTCTTT. It codes for CASSIQVTNTEAFF. The chain is built from TRBV19 and TRBJ1-1; the D is unclear. The CDR3 has 14 amino acids. The ends were cut back, 3 bases at V and 1 base at J, with 9 bases in the middle. Germline CDR1 is LNHDA and CDR2 is SQIVND (reference sequence).

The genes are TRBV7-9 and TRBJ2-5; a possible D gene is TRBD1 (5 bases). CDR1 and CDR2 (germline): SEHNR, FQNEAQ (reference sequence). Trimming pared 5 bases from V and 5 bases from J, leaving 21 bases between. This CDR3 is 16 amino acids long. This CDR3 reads CASSQNRQWREETQYF. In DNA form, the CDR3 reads TGTGCCAGCAGCCAAAATCGACAGTGGCGCGAGGAGACCCAGTACTTC.

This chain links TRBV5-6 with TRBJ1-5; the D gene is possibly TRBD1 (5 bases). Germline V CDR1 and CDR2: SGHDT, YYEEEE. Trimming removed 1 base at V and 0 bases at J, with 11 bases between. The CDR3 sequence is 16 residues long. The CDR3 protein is CASSLSTEFSNQPQHF. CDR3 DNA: TGTGCCAGCAGCTTGTCGACAGAGTTTAGCAATCAGCCCCAGCATTTT.

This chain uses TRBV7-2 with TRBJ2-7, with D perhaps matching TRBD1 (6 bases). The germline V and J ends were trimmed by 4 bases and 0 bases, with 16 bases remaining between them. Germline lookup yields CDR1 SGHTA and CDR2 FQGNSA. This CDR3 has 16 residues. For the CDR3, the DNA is TGTGCCAGCAGCTACACCCCGGGACACCGCTCCTACGAGCAGTACTTC. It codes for CASSYTPGHRSYEQYF.